This paragraph covers one TCR beta chain sequence. This sample is drawn from a study of technical replicates of blood from several donors. Germline values: CDR1 SGHRS, CDR2 YFSETQ. Trimming stripped 2 bases from V and 6 bases from J, with 21 bases between. The CDR3 extends over 16 amino acids. The repertoire was sequenced with immunoSEQ multiplex PCR; TCRdb's copy has only in-frame clones and lacks some. The table lists about 100,000 clones, approximately 95% of them singletons. Sequenced material: T cells isolated from PBMCs. This TCR came from a human donor in good health. The chain recombines TRBV5-1 with TRBJ2-7; a weak D match, TRBD2 (5 bases). The CDR3 DNA is TGCGCCAGCAGCTTTAATCAGATAGCGACCCCCGGCGAGCAGTACTTC. This codes for CASSFNQIATPGEQYF.